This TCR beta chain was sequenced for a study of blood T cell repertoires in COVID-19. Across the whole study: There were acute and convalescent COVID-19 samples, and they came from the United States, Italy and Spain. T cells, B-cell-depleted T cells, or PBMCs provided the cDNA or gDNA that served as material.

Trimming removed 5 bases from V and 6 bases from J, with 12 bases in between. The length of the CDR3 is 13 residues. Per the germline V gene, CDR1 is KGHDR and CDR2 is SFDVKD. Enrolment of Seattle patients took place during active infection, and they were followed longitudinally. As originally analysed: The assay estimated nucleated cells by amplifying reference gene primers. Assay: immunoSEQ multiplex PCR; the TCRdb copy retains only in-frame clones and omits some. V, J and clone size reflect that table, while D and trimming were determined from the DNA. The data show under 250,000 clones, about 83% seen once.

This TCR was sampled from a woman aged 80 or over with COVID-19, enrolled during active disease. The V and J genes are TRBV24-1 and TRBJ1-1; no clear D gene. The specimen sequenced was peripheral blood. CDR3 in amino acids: CATSVILRAEAFF. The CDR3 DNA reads TGTGCCACCAGTGTCATTTTACGGGCTGAAGCTTTCTTT.